Listed below are T cell receptor beta chains from one sample, sequenced in a study of cytomegalovirus exposure and HLA in healthy donors. Only in-frame clones appear in the TCRdb table, and some are missing; sequencing was by immunoSEQ multiplex PCR. This sample has 150,000 to 200,000 clones, with 80% found just once. Specimen: PBMCs. The receptors shown here come from a woman aged 25 to 39 in good health and CMV-seronegative. The CDR3 runs from the conserved cysteine through the conserved F or W. A D gene is named only where the DNA matches it firmly. Only part of the rows carry a size: once, few, many, or a class if the clone is expanded.

d_call: -
clone_size: -
j_call: TRBJ2-1
v_call: TRBV7-6
cdr3_aa: CASSLAHRTGEQFF
cdr3_nt: TGTGCCAGCAGCTTAGCGCATAGGACGGGGGAGCAGTTCTTC

d_call: -
clone_size: once
j_call: TRBJ2-2
v_call: TRBV7-9
cdr3_aa: CASSLEGLNTGELFF
cdr3_nt: TGTGCCAGCAGCTTAGAGGGACTTAACACCGGGGAGCTGTTTTTT

d_call: -
clone_size: -
j_call: TRBJ1-1
v_call: TRBV18
cdr3_aa: CASSPYRNTEAFF
cdr3_nt: TGTGCCAGCTCACCATACAGGAACACTGAAGCTTTCTTT

d_call: -
clone_size: few
j_call: TRBJ1-2
v_call: TRBV7-2
cdr3_aa: CASSLGGPYGYTF
cdr3_nt: TGTGCCAGCAGCTTAGGCGGGCCCTATGGCTACACCTTC

d_call: TRBD1
clone_size: -
j_call: TRBJ2-2
v_call: TRBV5-4
cdr3_aa: CASSPQTGGDTGELFF
cdr3_nt: TGTGCCAGCAGCCCACAGACAGGGGGCGACACCGGGGAGCTGTTTTTT

d_call: -
clone_size: -
j_call: TRBJ2-4
v_call: TRBV6-5
cdr3_aa: CASSYSEGRAIQYF
cdr3_nt: TGTGCCAGCAGTTACTCGGAGGGACGCGCCATTCAGTACTTC

d_call: -
clone_size: -
j_call: TRBJ2-7
v_call: TRBV12-5
cdr3_aa: CASGFGTYEQYF
cdr3_nt: TGTGCTAGTGGTTTTGGGACTTACGAGCAGTACTTC

d_call: TRBD1
clone_size: -
j_call: TRBJ2-7
v_call: TRBV2
cdr3_aa: CASSESRTGTYEQYF
cdr3_nt: TGTGCCAGCAGTGAAAGTAGGACAGGGACTTACGAGCAGTACTTC

d_call: -
clone_size: -
j_call: TRBJ1-1
v_call: TRBV6-1
cdr3_aa: CASSEVPFLNTEAFF
cdr3_nt: TGTGCCAGCAGTGAAGTCCCGTTTTTGAACACTGAAGCTTTCTTT

d_call: TRBD1
clone_size: -
j_call: TRBJ1-6
v_call: TRBV6-4
cdr3_aa: CASSATGGNSPLHF
cdr3_nt: TGTGCCAGCAGTGCGACAGGGGGTAATTCACCCCTCCACTTT